In this sample, the clone carrying this TCR beta chain turned up once. The data were produced by immunoSEQ multiplex PCR, yet TCRdb's version contains in-frame clones alone and is incomplete. There are roughly 200,000 clones in the sample; about 81% occur only once, and roughly 8.2% lies in the top ten. V was clipped by 8 bases and J by 3 bases, with 14 bases between them. The germline V gene has CDR1 MNHEY and CDR2 SMNVEV (reference sequence). This CDR3 contains 15 residues. The data originate from a study of blood T cell repertoires in COVID-19. Study context: T cells, B-cell-depleted T cells, or PBMCs supplied cDNA or gDNA.

Sequencing was carried out using peripheral blood. V gene TRBV27 combines with J gene TRBJ1-6, with D tentatively TRBD1 (5 bases). This clonotype was sampled from a woman of 80 years or more with COVID-19, enrolled during active disease. DNA for the CDR3: TGTGCCAGCGGGGCGGGGCGCTACTATAATTCACCCCTCCACTTT. It translates to CASGAGRYYNSPLHF.